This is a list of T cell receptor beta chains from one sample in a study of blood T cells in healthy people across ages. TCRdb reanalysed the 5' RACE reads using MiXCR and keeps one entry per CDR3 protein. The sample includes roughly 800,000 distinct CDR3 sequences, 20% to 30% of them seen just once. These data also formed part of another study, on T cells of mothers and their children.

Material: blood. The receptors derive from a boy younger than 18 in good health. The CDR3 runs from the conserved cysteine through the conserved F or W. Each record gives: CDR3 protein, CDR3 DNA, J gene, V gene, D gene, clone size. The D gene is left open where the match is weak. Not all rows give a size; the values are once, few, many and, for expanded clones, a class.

CASSESGAAWEQYF TGTGCCAGCAGTGAATCCGGCGCAGCCTGGGAGCAGTACTTC TRBJ2-7 TRBV25-1 - few
CSASTAGLQPQHF TGCAGTGCTAGCACGGCAGGGCTTCAGCCCCAGCATTTT TRBJ1-5 TRBV20-1 - few
CSVDNGQTEQYF TGCAGCGTTGATAACGGACAGACCGAGCAGTACTTC TRBJ2-7 TRBV29-1 - few
CSARGRLAVYNEQFF TGCAGTGCTAGAGGCAGGCTAGCGGTCTACAATGAGCAGTTCTTC TRBJ2-1 TRBV20-1 TRBD2 -
CASSSTSPTSGRYSDTQYF TGTGCCAGCAGCTCCACCTCTCCGACTAGCGGGAGATACTCAGATACGCAGTATTTT TRBJ2-3 TRBV7-3 TRBD2 -
CASSLGTVTYEQYF TGTGCCAGCAGTCTAGGCACGGTAACCTACGAGCAGTACTTC TRBJ2-7 TRBV12-3/TRBV12-4 - few
CASSSVLLPSPPEAFF TGTGCCAGCAGCTCCGTCCTTCTACCCTCCCCCCCTGAAGCTTTCTTT TRBJ1-1 TRBV7-2 - -
CASSYFTVMNTGELFF TGTGCCAGCAGTTACTTCACAGTGATGAACACCGGGGAGCTGTTTTTT TRBJ2-2 TRBV6-5 - -
CSARRRDRVSNEQFF TGCAGTGCTAGACGCCGGGACAGGGTTAGCAATGAGCAGTTCTTC TRBJ2-1 TRBV20-1 TRBD1 few
CASSLNSYGFLGATGVSVEKLFF TGTGCCAGCAGTTTAAATAGTTACGGATTCTTGGGGGCCACCGGAGTAAGCGTCGAAAAACTGTTTTTT TRBJ1-4 TRBV28 - -
CASSRPGQVTDTQYF TGCGCCAGCAGCCGACCGGGACAGGTCACAGATACGCAGTATTTT TRBJ2-3 TRBV4-1 TRBD1 -
CASRGAVQDEQFF TGTGCCAGCAGGGGAGCGGTTCAAGATGAGCAGTTCTTC TRBJ2-1 TRBV12-3/TRBV12-4 - -
CASSPTGGRGTGELFF TGTGCCAGCAGCCCCACAGGGGGCAGAGGCACCGGGGAGCTGTTTTTT TRBJ2-2 TRBV7-9 TRBD1 few
CASSPVPGTGGSDTQYF TGTGCCAGCAGTCCCGTCCCCGGGACAGGGGGGTCAGATACGCAGTATTTT TRBJ2-3 TRBV27 TRBD1 -
CASSRDTSNEKLFF TGCGCCAGCAGTCGGGACACCTCTAATGAAAAACTGTTTTTT TRBJ1-4 TRBV5-1 - -
CASSLVGAPYEQYF TGCGCCAGCAGCTTGGTCGGGGCCCCCTACGAGCAGTACTTC TRBJ2-7 TRBV5-1 - many
CSAIRANYGYTF TGCAGTGCCATACGGGCCAACTATGGCTACACCTTC TRBJ1-2 TRBV20-1 - -
CSARDLAREVVELFF TGCAGTGCTAGAGATCTGGCCAGGGAAGTCGTGGAGCTGTTTTTT TRBJ2-2 TRBV20-1 - few
CASSQEEGLAASYNEQFF TGTGCCAGCAGCCAAGAGGAGGGACTAGCGGCCTCCTACAATGAGCAGTTCTTC TRBJ2-1 TRBV3-1 TRBD2 -
CASSPRVWEQFF TGTGCCAGCAGTCCACGGGTCTGGGAGCAGTTCTTC TRBJ2-1 TRBV6-2/TRBV6-3 - -
CASSFLDRDYEQYF TGTGCCAGCAGTTTCTTGGACAGGGACTACGAGCAGTACTTC TRBJ2-7 TRBV27 TRBD1 -
CAISLQGGEQYF TGTGCCATCAGTCTGCAGGGGGGCGAGCAGTACTTC TRBJ2-7 TRBV10-3 - few
CASRLGTEQFF TGTGCCAGCAGGCTAGGGACTGAGCAGTTCTTC TRBJ2-1 TRBV27 - -
CASSPGASGTETQYF TGTGCCAGCAGCCCCGGGGCTAGCGGGACAGAGACCCAGTACTTC TRBJ2-5 TRBV7-3 TRBD2 -
CASNSVGNTGELFF TGCGCCAGCAACAGCGTGGGGAACACCGGGGAGCTGTTTTTT TRBJ2-2 TRBV5-1 - few
CASSRGGSSLYEQYF TGTGCCAGCAGCCGAGGGGGCAGCTCTCTCTACGAGCAGTACTTC TRBJ2-7 TRBV28 TRBD1 few
CSVGDPRYLDEQFF TGCAGCGTTGGGGACCCACGATACCTAGATGAGCAGTTCTTC TRBJ2-1 TRBV29-1 - few
CAISGNPSLQETQYF TGTGCCATCAGTGGAAACCCTAGCCTCCAAGAGACCCAGTACTTC TRBJ2-5 TRBV10-3 - -
CASSPGGVPNEKLFF TGTGCCAGCAGCCCAGGGGGGGTACCTAATGAAAAACTGTTTTTT TRBJ1-4 TRBV11-2 TRBD1 -
CASSQEGLPYQETQYF TGTGCCAGCAGCCAAGAGGGGTTGCCCTACCAAGAGACCCAGTACTTC TRBJ2-5 TRBV3-1 - few